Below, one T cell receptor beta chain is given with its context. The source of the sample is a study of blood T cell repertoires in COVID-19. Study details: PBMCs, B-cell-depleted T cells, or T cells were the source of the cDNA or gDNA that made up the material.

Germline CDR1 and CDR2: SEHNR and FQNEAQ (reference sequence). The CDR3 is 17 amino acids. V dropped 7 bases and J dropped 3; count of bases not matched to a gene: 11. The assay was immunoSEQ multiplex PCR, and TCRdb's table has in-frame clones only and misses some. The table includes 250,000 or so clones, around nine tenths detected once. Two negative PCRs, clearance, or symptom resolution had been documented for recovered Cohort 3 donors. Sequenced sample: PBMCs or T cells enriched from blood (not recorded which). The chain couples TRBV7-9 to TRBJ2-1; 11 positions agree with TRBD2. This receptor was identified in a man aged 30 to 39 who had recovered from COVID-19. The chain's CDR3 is CASIAWKGLAGYNEQFF. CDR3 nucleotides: TGTGCCAGCATCGCTTGGAAAGGACTAGCGGGCTACAATGAGCAGTTCTTC. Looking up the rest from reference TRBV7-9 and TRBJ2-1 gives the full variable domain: DTGVSQNPRHKITKRGQNVTFRCDPISEHNRLYWYRQTLGQGPEFLTYFQNEAQLEKSRLLSDRFSAERPKGSFSTLEIQRTEQGDSAMYLCASIAWKGLAGYNEQFFGPGTRLTVL.